The rows below give T cell receptor beta chains drawn from one sample of a study of CD8+CD57+ T cells in acquired aplastic anemia. TCRdb re-derived calls from the reads in MiXCR, one entry per CDR3 protein. The sample yields about 150,000 distinct CDR3 sequences, about 40% seen once. Sequencing was done on a sample of sorted CD4+, CD8+, or CD8+CD57+ T cells (not recorded which) from PBMCs. The source of these receptors is a human donor in good health, serving as a control. Each CDR3 is given with its conserved first and last residue. Size is stated for part of the rows, as once, few or many counts, or as a class when the clone is expanded.

size	V	J	CDR3
-	TRBV20-1	TRBJ1-5	CSAYRVGQPQHF
many	TRBV6-2/TRBV6-3	TRBJ2-7	CASSYSASGSLSYEQYF
few	TRBV7-9	TRBJ2-3	CASSQYTDTQYF
-	TRBV6-5	TRBJ1-1	CASSYINTEAFF
-	TRBV6-1	TRBJ1-5	CASSRGGEWGQPQHF
many	TRBV9	TRBJ1-3	CASSVDGGNTIYF
many	TRBV20-1	TRBJ2-3	CSAPRRGDTQYF
-	TRBV2	TRBJ1-1	CASSGLTANTEAFF
-	TRBV5-1	TRBJ2-7	CASSLGGRTYEQYF
few	TRBV15	TRBJ1-1	CATSREGPKAFF
-	TRBV6-4	TRBJ2-7	CASSPRDRVHEQYF
-	TRBV10-3	TRBJ1-4	CAISEGGYEEPFF
many	TRBV12-3/TRBV12-4	TRBJ1-3	CASSPQTGVGNTIYF
many	TRBV27	TRBJ1-5	CASSRLTDNQPQHF
few	TRBV3-1	TRBJ2-1	CASSKDSLYSSYNEQFF
-	TRBV2	TRBJ1-5	CASSAGLSNQPQHF
many	TRBV2	TRBJ1-1	CASSVMNTEAFF
many	TRBV6-5	TRBJ1-1	CASSYFRELSTEAFF
once	TRBV5-1	TRBJ2-7	CASSSGLAGYEQYF
-	TRBV6-2/TRBV6-3	TRBJ2-7	CASTADRSHYEQYF
many	TRBV6-1	TRBJ1-5	CATFGTTYSNQPQHF
once	TRBV24-1	TRBJ2-2	CATSVTGVRTGELFF
many	TRBV28	TRBJ2-3	CASRDSRTDTQYF
-	TRBV7-9	TRBJ2-7	CASSRGQSYSYEQYF
few	TRBV27	TRBJ1-1	CASSSSHRGLLRAFF
-	TRBV20-1	TRBJ2-1	CSARVGGGLATEQFF
few	TRBV3-1	TRBJ1-3	CASAQGTSGNTIYF
-	TRBV9	TRBJ1-2	CASSVATGPRRRRGYGYTF
many	TRBV7-9	TRBJ1-4	CASGHRATNEKLFF
-	TRBV29-1	TRBJ1-2	CSVEGQDNYGYTF
many	TRBV3-1	TRBJ1-6	CAIRDSSYNSPLHF
many	TRBV2	TRBJ1-2	CASSALAGYGYTF
once	TRBV20-1	TRBJ1-6	CSAGPQENSPLHF
-	TRBV19	TRBJ1-5	CASCQSHSSLGGLEQPQHF
-	TRBV15	TRBJ1-5	CATSSHWTVVSQHF
many	TRBV24-1	TRBJ2-3	CATRASGSTDTQYF
many	TRBV5-5	TRBJ1-4	CASSKTGTGGKLFF
-	TRBV10-3	TRBJ2-3	CAISRTVDTQYF
-	TRBV10-1	TRBJ2-7	CASSETGTSYEQYF
many	TRBV11-2	TRBJ1-6	CASSLGLVRHSPLHF
many	TRBV3-1	TRBJ1-1	CASRPTGSTEAFF
-	TRBV3-1	TRBJ2-5	CASSWGGPETQYF
many	TRBV6-1	TRBJ1-5	CASRRDDSNQPQHF
few	TRBV18	TRBJ2-2	CASSPSGTINTGELFF
many	TRBV7-9	TRBJ2-2	CASSLTSPNTGELFF